Listed here are 7 T cell receptor beta chains from one sample, sequenced in a study of CD8 T cells in acute hepatitis C reinfection. Time point indicated: naive CD8 control sorted from an acute-time-point sample. The table came from immunoSEQ multiplex PCR; TCRdb's copy has only in-frame clones and leaves some out. The sample has approximately 40,000 clones; roughly 85% are singletons. Sequencing was performed on naive CD8+ T cells from PBMCs. These receptors were taken from a woman aged 18-29 years who spontaneously cleared hepatitis C infection.

V gene TRBV19 combines with J gene TRBJ2-7; D gene unclear. The CDR3 consists of 15 residues. Germline CDR1 LNHDA, CDR2 SQIVND (reference sequence). Trimming removed 3 bases from V and 5 bases from J, with 17 bases in between. The chain's CDR3 is CASSIRAVSSHEQYF. CDR3 DNA sequence: TGTGCCAGTAGTATTAGGGCAGTCTCGTCCCACGAGCAGTACTTC.

The chain uses TRBV4-2 and TRBJ2-4; the D is unclear. CDR3 length equals 16 residues. Germline V gene lookup returns CDR1 LGHNA and CDR2 YNFKEQ. V lost 0 bases, J lost 2 bases, and 11 bases lay in between. The CDR3 sequence: CASSQDHSVTKNIQYF. The CDR3 coding sequence is TGTGCCAGCAGCCAAGATCACTCAGTGACCAAAAACATTCAGTACTTC.

The chain is built from TRBV27 and TRBJ1-2; D is perhaps TRBD1 (6 bases). Per germline, CDR1 MNHEY and CDR2 SMNVEV (reference sequence). This CDR3 region has 15 residues. V was cut by 0 bases and J by 1 base, with 9 bases left in between. As DNA, the CDR3 is TGTGCCAGCAGTTTATCGGGGGGCCTTAACTATGGCTACACCTTC. It translates to CASSLSGGLNYGYTF.

This clone was seen a single time. The CDR3 coding sequence is TGTGCCACAACGCATATAAACAGGGGGCGAAGATCCTACGAGCAGTACTTC. This sequence encodes CATTHINRGRRSYEQYF. The chain carries TRBV11-2 and TRBJ2-7; 9 bases fit TRBD1. CDR1 SGHAT and CDR2 FQNNGV come from the germline V gene. This CDR3 has 17 amino acids. J was trimmed by 1 base and V by 10 bases; bases with no gene match: 17.

This rearrangement joins TRBV10-2 to TRBJ2-1; D might be TRBD1 (6 bases). Trimming took off 1 base at V and 3 bases at J, with 10 bases between the two ends. Per the germline V gene, CDR1 is WSHSY and CDR2 is SAAADI. The CDR3 length is 15 residues. CDR3 DNA: TGCGCCAGCAGTGAGTGGGCAGGGGACTACAATGAGCAGTTCTTC. Amino acid sequence: CASSEWAGDYNEQFF.

The V gene is TRBV6-1, the J gene TRBJ1-2, with D hard to call. The CDR3 length is 13 residues. Between the trimmed V and J ends, which lost 7 bases and 8 bases, there was a span of 17 bases. Germline assignment: CDR1 MNHNS and CDR2 SASEGT. CDR3 sequence reads: CASMTSKSGGYTF. The CDR3 region has the DNA TGTGCCAGCATGACGTCTAAGTCGGGAGGCTACACCTTC.

V is TRBV5-4 and J is TRBJ1-1; the D gene is possibly TRBD1 (5 bases). The CDR3 consists of 14 residues. Trimming took 2 bases from V and 3 from J, leaving 11 bases between them. Germline V gene lookup returns CDR1 SGHNT and CDR2 YYREEE (reference sequence). The CDR3 DNA reads as TGTGCCAGCAGCTTTTTTGGGGGAGACACTGAAGCTTTCTTT. Protein: CASSFFGGDTEAFF.